What follows are 31 T cell receptor beta chains derived from one specimen sequenced in a study of blood T cell repertoires in COVID-19. The table came from immunoSEQ multiplex PCR; TCRdb's copy has only in-frame clones and leaves some out. Of some 150,000 clones detected, more than 70% appear once; the ten largest clones hold about 4%. Sequenced: PBMCs or T cells enriched from blood (not recorded which). All receptors come from a woman aged 50 to 65 in a cohort exposed to, infected with or recovered from COVID-19 (not recorded which).

CDR3 sequence reads: CASSLRGDSPLHF. CDR3 sequence (DNA): TGTGCCAGCAGTTTACGGGGAGACTCACCCCTCCACTTT. J is TRBJ1-6 and V is TRBV6-5; D is ambiguous. Per germline, CDR1 MNHEY and CDR2 SVGAGI. This CDR3 has 13 amino acids. Trimming shortened V by 4 bases and J by 10 bases, and 11 bases separated the two germline ends.

The chain is built from TRBV28 and TRBJ1-5; D is uncertain. Germline V gene sequence: CDR1 MDHEN, CDR2 SYDVKM. The CDR3 contains 17 residues. V lost 7 bases and J lost 0, with 19 bases in between. The CDR3 nucleotides are TGTGCCAGCACCAAGAGAGGCCCACGGAATAGCAATCAGCCCCAGCATTTT. It encodes CASTKRGPRNSNQPQHF.

The rearrangement joins TRBV7-2 to TRBJ2-2, with D possibly TRBD2 on 6 matching bases. V was shortened by 3 bases and J by 0 bases, with 8 bases between the two germline ends. CDR3 length: 15 amino acids. Germline loops: CDR1 SGHTA, CDR2 FQGNSA. CDR3 DNA sequence: TGTGCCAGCAGCTTTGCGGGGCCGAACACCGGGGAGCTGTTTTTT. Amino acid sequence: CASSFAGPNTGELFF.

This chain links TRBV28 with TRBJ1-6; 8 bases fit TRBD1. The CDR3 is made up of 14 amino acids. The V and J ends lost 5 bases and 10 bases, in that order; junction bases with no gene match: 7. Germline CDR1 MDHEN, CDR2 SYDVKM. In nucleotides, the CDR3 is TGTGCCAGCAGTCGAGACAGGGGTACGTCACCCCTCCACTTT. Its protein product is CASSRDRGTSPLHF.

This sequence joins TRBV27 and TRBJ1-4; 7 positions agree with TRBD1. CDR1 is MNHEY and CDR2 is SMNVEV in the germline V gene (reference sequence). The CDR3 sequence is 11 residues long. V was pared by 7 bases and J by 9 bases, with 2 bases of the junction left unmatched. The CDR3 DNA is TGTGCCAGCACAGGGGGAAAAAAACTGTTTTTT. Amino acids: CASTGGKKLFF.

This clone occurred once. The rearrangement links TRBV27 to TRBJ1-1, with unresolved D. Germline loops: CDR1 MNHEY, CDR2 SMNVEV (reference sequence). The V and J ends lost 5 bases and 2 bases respectively, with 21 bases between them. This CDR3 is 17 amino acids long. The CDR3 DNA is TGTGCCAGCAGTATTGGGTCAGGTTTGGGCTCTAACACTGAAGCTTTCTTT. This gives the protein CASSIGSGLGSNTEAFF.

The genes are TRBV28 and TRBJ2-2; 8 nucleotides align to TRBD2. J gave up 2 bases and V 8 bases, and 7 bases lay outside the gene matches. Germline V lookup: CDR1 MDHEN, CDR2 SYDVKM. The CDR3 runs 15 residues. The CDR3 DNA reads as TGTGCCAGCGGGCGGGGGGCCGAAAACACCGGGGAGCTGTTTTTT. This sequence encodes CASGRGAENTGELFF.

The gene calls are TRBV30 and TRBJ1-1; 7 nucleotides match TRBD1. CDR1 and CDR2 from the germline V gene are GTSNPN and SVGIG (reference sequence). The V and J ends lost 2 bases and 0 bases, in that order; junction bases with no gene match: 9. The CDR3 totals 16 residues. The CDR3 protein is CAWSFRTGTVNTEAFF. In nucleotides, the CDR3 is TGTGCCTGGAGTTTCCGTACCGGGACAGTGAACACTGAAGCTTTCTTT.

This clone was counted between two and nine times. V and J are TRBV27 and TRBJ1-6; D unclear. CDR3 size: 11 residues. V shed 9 bases and J shed 9 bases, with 9 bases lying between them. Germline V gene data show CDR1 as MNHEY and CDR2 as SMNVEV (reference sequence). CDR3 in DNA: TGTGCCAGTGAGGGCGGTTCACCCCTCCACTTT. It translates to CASEGGSPLHF.

V usage is TRBV29-1 and J usage is TRBJ2-7, with 7 bases identical to TRBD2. The CDR3 spans 15 residues. V shed 6 bases and J 6 bases; nucleotides not matched to a gene: 17. Germline CDR1 is SQVTM and CDR2 is ANQGSEA. CDR3 region: CSVQTLRGSNGEQYF. The CDR3 nucleotides read TGCAGCGTACAGACTTTGCGGGGGTCAAACGGCGAGCAGTACTTC.

The genes are TRBV28 and TRBJ1-2; TRBD1 aligns across 7 bases. CDR1 is MDHEN and CDR2 is SYDVKM in the germline V gene. The CDR3 has 13 amino acids. V lost 10 bases and J lost 0; bases outside the gene matches: 5. The CDR3 DNA sequence: TGTGCCATATCAGGGGGGTCTAACTATGGCTACACCTTC. Its translation is CAISGGSNYGYTF.

V usage is TRBV7-3 and J usage is TRBJ1-1, with unresolved D. The CDR3 is made up of 13 amino acids. V was pared by 1 base and J by 5 bases, with 8 bases between. Germline V gives CDR1 SGHTA, CDR2 FQGTGA. For the CDR3, the DNA is TGTGCCAGCAGCTTAAGTACTCAAACTGAAGCTTTCTTT. Its translation is CASSLSTQTEAFF.

The chain uses TRBV5-1 and TRBJ2-1; the D gene is possibly TRBD1 (5 bases). The V end lost 1 base, the J end lost 9 bases, and 14 bases lay between the germline ends. Germline V gives CDR1 SGHRS, CDR2 YFSETQ. The CDR3 contains 14 residues. The CDR3 nucleotides are TGCGCCAGCAGCTTGTTGGGCCAGGGCGGTGAGCAGTTCTTC. It encodes CASSLLGQGGEQFF.

The chain recombines TRBV19 with TRBJ1-5; TRBD1 is a possible D gene (5 bases). Deletions cut 4 bases from V and 0 bases from J, with 10 bases between. The CDR3 has 15 residues. The germline V gene encodes CDR1 LNHDA and CDR2 SQIVND (reference sequence). The CDR3, as DNA: TGTGCCAGTAGTACTCAGGGTTCTAGCAATCAGCCCCAGCATTTT. Translation gives CASSTQGSSNQPQHF.

Remarks on this clone: The same CDR3 arises from other DNA sequences in this sample as well. The chain joins TRBV19 to TRBJ2-1; 8 bases are a match to TRBD2. This CDR3 has 16 residues. Germline CDR1 is LNHDA and CDR2 is SQIVND (reference sequence). J was trimmed by 0 bases and V by 5 bases; bases with no gene match: 6. The CDR3 here is CASSRTSGSSYNEQFF. For the CDR3, the DNA is TGTGCCAGTAGTCGTACTAGCGGTAGCTCCTACAATGAGCAGTTCTTC.

This clone was seen just once. The V gene is TRBV30, the J gene TRBJ2-1; 9 nucleotides match TRBD2. V was pared by 5 bases and J by 5 bases, with 7 bases of the junction left unmatched. The CDR3 totals 14 residues. The germline CDR1 and CDR2 sequences are GTSNPN and SVGIG (reference sequence). In DNA form, the CDR3 reads TGTGCCTGGTCTAAGCGGGAGGAGCACAATGAGCAGTTCTTC. Translating gives CAWSKREEHNEQFF.

The rearrangement links TRBV18 to TRBJ2-5, with TRBD1 matching 10 bases. Germline V CDR1 and CDR2: KGHSH, LQKENI. This CDR3 comprises 16 residues. V was pared by 4 bases and J by 0 bases, with 5 bases of the junction left unmatched. The CDR3 sequence is CASSQTDRGNQETQYF. The CDR3 region has the DNA TGTGCCAGCTCACAGACGGACAGGGGGAACCAAGAGACCCAGTACTTC.

This clone was seen once. This chain links TRBV18 with TRBJ2-7; a possible D gene is TRBD1 (5 bases). V gave up 5 bases and J gave up 1 base, with 9 bases separating them. CDR1 KGHSH and CDR2 LQKENI come from the germline V gene. This CDR3 region has 13 residues. CDR3 bases: TGTGCCAGCTCAGCGTACAGGTCCTACGAGCAGTACTTC. It encodes CASSAYRSYEQYF.

V usage is TRBV3-1 (or the pseudogene TRBV3-2) and J usage is TRBJ1-2; no firm D call. Per the germline V gene, CDR1 is LGHDT and CDR2 is YNNKEL (reference sequence). V lost 0 bases to trimming and J lost 6 bases, with 8 bases between them. The CDR3 is 13 amino acids. As DNA, the CDR3 is TGTGCCAGCAGCCAAGACGACGGGGATGGCTACACCTTC. Translation gives CASSQDDGDGYTF.

The V and J genes are TRBV2 and TRBJ1-4; D not resolved. The CDR3 length is 13 residues. The V gene's germline CDR1 is SNHLY and CDR2 FYNNEI. The V and J ends lost 6 bases and 7 bases respectively, with 12 bases between them. The CDR3 bases are TGTGCCAGCAGCCCCTGGGAGGGTGAAAAACTGTTTTTT. It codes for CASSPWEGEKLFF.

This clone was detected once. The genes are TRBV5-4 and TRBJ2-7; 9 bases are a match to TRBD2. This CDR3 is built from 15 residues. From germline, CDR1 is SGHNT and CDR2 YYREEE (reference sequence). V shed 2 bases, J shed 7 bases, and the junction held 10 bases outside the gene matches. The CDR3 coding sequence is TGTGCCAGCAGCTTTGGGTTAGCGGGAGTCGGGGAGCAGTACTTC. Protein product: CASSFGLAGVGEQYF.

This chain links TRBV3-1 (or the pseudogene TRBV3-2) with TRBJ1-5; D call uncertain. V gave up 0 bases and J gave up 2 bases, with 8 bases separating them. The germline V gene encodes CDR1 LGHDT and CDR2 YNNKEL (reference sequence). CDR3 size: 15 residues. DNA of the CDR3: TGTGCCAGCAGCCAAGAGGCATTGGGCAATCAGCCCCAGCATTTT. Its translation is CASSQEALGNQPQHF.

The chain carries TRBV5-1 and TRBJ2-1, with 10 bases aligning to TRBD2. This CDR3 spans 15 amino acids. The germline CDR1 and CDR2 sequences are SGHRS and YFSETQ. Trimming at V came to 4 bases and at J to 6 bases, leaving 7 bases not matched to a gene. The CDR3, as DNA: TGCGCCAGCAGCGAACTAGCGGGGCGGTCCAATGAGCAGTTCTTC. This sequence encodes CASSELAGRSNEQFF.

This rearrangement joins TRBV9 to TRBJ2-3; 7 bases map to TRBD2. Germline loops: CDR1 SGDLS, CDR2 YYNGEE. Trimming at V came to 3 bases and at J to 6 bases, leaving 10 bases not matched to a gene. The CDR3 extends over 15 amino acids. CDR3 protein: CASSAEGGRADTQYF. The CDR3 nucleotides read TGTGCCAGCAGCGCCGAGGGCGGGAGAGCCGATACGCAGTATTTT.

This clone was observed once. This chain joins TRBV11-3 and TRBJ2-1; TRBD2 matches 8 bases. V was pared by 0 bases and J by 3 bases, with 10 bases of the junction left unmatched. This CDR3 is 18 amino acids long. Germline CDR1 and CDR2: SGHNT and YENEEA. This CDR3 is CASSLEFRGAGDYNEQFF. CDR3 coding DNA: TGTGCCAGCAGCTTAGAGTTCCGAGGAGCGGGAGACTACAATGAGCAGTTCTTC.

The chain couples TRBV2 to TRBJ2-1; TRBD1 matches 9 bases. Germline CDR1 is SNHLY and CDR2 is FYNNEI. V lost 7 bases to trimming and J lost 4 bases; unmatched junction nucleotides: 8. This CDR3 comprises 15 residues. The CDR3: CASNLQGATYNEQFF. The CDR3 bases are TGTGCCAGCAACCTACAGGGGGCAACTTACAATGAGCAGTTCTTC.

V is TRBV2 and J is TRBJ1-1, with D unclear. This CDR3 spans 13 amino acids. With 8 bases removed from V and 3 bases from J, the gap between germline ends came to 13 bases. Germline loops: CDR1 SNHLY, CDR2 FYNNEI. CDR3 in amino acids: CASQVIADTEAFF. The CDR3 bases are TGTGCCAGCCAGGTAATCGCTGACACTGAAGCTTTCTTT. Full variable domain (remainder filled in from reference TRBV2 and TRBJ1-1): EPEVTQTPSHQVTQMGQEVILRCVPISNHLYFYWYRQILGQKVEFLVSFYNNEISEKSEIFDDQFSVERPDGSNFTLKIRSTKLEDSAMYFCASQVIADTEAFFGQGTRLTVV.

This clone was picked up one time. J is TRBJ1-2 and V is TRBV11-2, with TRBD1 matching over 8 bases. V lost 2 bases to trimming and J lost 3 bases; unmatched junction nucleotides: 5. This CDR3 region has 15 residues. Germline lookup yields CDR1 SGHAT and CDR2 FQNNGV. In DNA form, the CDR3 reads TGTGCCAGCAGCTTAATCACAGGGGGGGACTATGGCTACACCTTC. It encodes CASSLITGGDYGYTF.

V and J are TRBV7-8 and TRBJ2-3, with D possibly being TRBD1 (5 bases). V shed 4 bases and J shed 0 bases, with 11 bases lying between them. Germline loops: CDR1 SGHVS, CDR2 FQNEAQ. The CDR3 length is 15 residues. The CDR3 bases are TGTGCCAGCAGCTCAGGGCGCTTAAGCACAGATACGCAGTATTTT. It codes for CASSSGRLSTDTQYF.

The chain recombines TRBV28 with TRBJ2-7; 7 bases match TRBD1. Losses at the gene ends were 7 bases for V and 3 bases for J; bases not matched to a gene: 9. Germline CDR1 is MDHEN and CDR2 is SYDVKM. This CDR3 region has 14 residues. The CDR3 nucleotides are TGTGCCAGCACCCTGACAGGGTCCGACTACGAGCAGTACTTC. As protein: CASTLTGSDYEQYF. The variable domain in full, completed from reference TRBV28 and TRBJ2-7, reads DVKVTQSSRYLVKRTGEKVFLECVQDMDHENMFWYRQDPGLGLRLIYFSYDVKMKEKGDIPEGYSVSREKKERFSLILESASTNQTSMYLCASTLTGSDYEQYFGPGTRLTVT.

The chain joins TRBV29-1 to TRBJ2-7; TRBD1 might be the D (5 bases). The V end was cut by 7 bases, the J end by 0 bases, with 16 bases between. The CDR3 is 14 residues long. CDR1 and CDR2 from the germline V gene are SQVTM and ANQGSEA. The CDR3 DNA reads TGCAGCGGGACCGTAGGGGTCCCCTCCTACGAGCAGTACTTC. This gives the protein CSGTVGVPSYEQYF.